The 21 T cell receptor beta chains below were found in one sample sequenced in a study of cytomegalovirus exposure and HLA in healthy donors. A multiplex PCR was run with 60 Vbeta primers and 13 Jbeta primers. The repertoire was sequenced with immunoSEQ multiplex PCR; TCRdb's copy has only in-frame clones and lacks some. The sample consists of about 92,000 clones, 84% of them appearing once. The sample taken for sequencing was PBMCs. The receptors originated from a woman aged 18-30 years in good health and CMV-seropositive.

V usage is TRBV5-1 and J usage is TRBJ2-7; D perhaps matches TRBD1 (6 bases). V lost 0 bases, J lost 3 bases, and 19 bases lay in between. CDR3 size: 17 residues. Germline values: CDR1 SGHRS, CDR2 YFSETQ. The CDR3 sequence is CASSLEGPGQQNYEQYF. The CDR3 nucleotides are TGCGCCAGCAGCTTGGAGGGGCCAGGACAGCAAAACTACGAGCAGTACTTC.

DNA of the CDR3: TGTGCCAGCAGCTTCGGGACTACTTCCTACAATGAGCAGTTCTTC. It codes for CASSFGTTSYNEQFF. The chain is built from TRBV7-8 and TRBJ2-1; 7 bases are a match to TRBD2. V shed 3 bases, J shed 1 base, and the junction held 3 bases outside the gene matches. Germline CDR1 and CDR2: SGHVS and FQNEAQ. The CDR3 totals 15 residues.

This clone was picked up one time. The gene calls are TRBV7-8 and TRBJ2-5, with 8 bases identical to TRBD1. The CDR3 runs to 15 residues. Trimming took 8 bases from V and 2 from J; bases not matched to a gene: 10. CDR1 is SGHVS and CDR2 is FQNEAQ in the germline V gene. CDR3 protein: CASSTRDRQQETQYF. CDR3 sequence (DNA): TGTGCCAGCTCCACCCGGGACAGGCAACAAGAGACCCAGTACTTC.

The chain joins TRBV5-6 to TRBJ1-1; D not certain. Trimming took off 1 base at V and 4 bases at J, with 5 bases between the two ends. CDR3 length: 12 amino acids. Germline CDR1 reads SGHDT; CDR2 reads YYEEEE. CDR3 sequence reads: CASSLWPTEAFF. The CDR3 DNA sequence: TGTGCCAGCAGCTTGTGGCCCACTGAAGCTTTCTTT.

The chain is built from TRBV5-6 and TRBJ2-7, with D perhaps matching TRBD2 (5 bases). The CDR3 covers 16 residues. V was pared by 2 bases and J by 3 bases, with 18 bases between. Germline CDR1 and CDR2: SGHDT and YYEEEE. DNA for the CDR3: TGTGCCAGCAGCTTAATGGCGGGTAGAGGAAGCTACGAGCAGTACTTC. The encoded protein is CASSLMAGRGSYEQYF.

The rearrangement links TRBV23-1 to TRBJ2-7, with D possibly TRBD2 on 6 matching bases. TRBV23-1 carries the ORF label, with uncertain function. The CDR3 has 14 residues. Trimming pared 11 bases from V and 2 bases from J, leaving 19 bases between. For the CDR3, the DNA is TGCGCCTTTCGACACGGTCGGACTACCTACGAGCAGTACTTC. It encodes CAFRHGRTTYEQYF.

The chain uses TRBV10-2 and TRBJ2-5, with 16 bases identical to TRBD2. The germline CDR1 and CDR2 sequences are WSHSY and SAAADI. V shed 7 bases and J 0 bases; nucleotides not matched to a gene: 5. The CDR3 is 17 amino acids. The CDR3 is CASNLGLAGGYQETQYF. In DNA, the CDR3 is TGCGCCAGCAATTTGGGACTAGCGGGGGGGTACCAAGAGACCCAGTACTTC.

The V and J genes are TRBV6-1 and TRBJ1-5; 7 nucleotides agree with TRBD1. Germline loops: CDR1 MNHNS, CDR2 SASEGT. The CDR3 runs 13 residues. Trimming at V came to 8 bases and at J to 7 bases, leaving 8 bases not matched to a gene. CDR3 in amino acids: CASGDSVEQPQHF. In nucleotides, the CDR3 is TGTGCCAGCGGGGACAGTGTAGAACAGCCCCAGCATTTT.

This clone came up once. The chain is built from TRBV28 and TRBJ1-5; 8 bases are a match to TRBD1. Germline lookup yields CDR1 MDHEN and CDR2 SYDVKM. The CDR3 sequence is 15 residues long. The V and J ends lost 6 bases and 3 bases, in that order; junction bases with no gene match: 7. In nucleotides, the CDR3 is TGTGCCAGCAGCCCAACGGACAGGGACAATCAGCCCCAGCATTTT. Protein product: CASSPTDRDNQPQHF. Using reference TRBV28 and TRBJ1-5 for the parts outside the CDR3, the full variable domain is DVKVTQSSRYLVKRTGEKVFLECVQDMDHENMFWYRQDPGLGLRLIYFSYDVKMKEKGDIPEGYSVSREKKERFSLILESASTNQTSMYLCASSPTDRDNQPQHFGDGTRLSIL.

As to this clone: A read error may account for a junction end that differs from germline. The genes are TRBV7-8 and TRBJ1-4, with D maybe TRBD1 (6 bases). The CDR3 totals 15 residues. The germline V gene encodes CDR1 SGHVS and CDR2 FQNEAQ. The CDR3 spells CASSPNGQSNEKLFF. As DNA, the CDR3 is TGTGCCAGCAGCCCAAACGGACAGTCTAACGAAAAACTGTTTTTT.

This chain joins TRBV28 and TRBJ2-7, with 7 bases fitting TRBD1. In germline, CDR1 is MDHEN, CDR2 SYDVKM. This CDR3 comprises 13 residues. V shed 2 bases, J shed 5 bases, and the junction held 3 bases outside the gene matches. CDR3 coding DNA: TGTGCCAGCAGTTTACCAGGGGGAGACGAGCAGTACTTC. Protein: CASSLPGGDEQYF.

This clone was seen more than once but under ten times. V usage is TRBV6-8 and J usage is TRBJ1-4; the match to TRBD1 covers 7 bases. Per germline, CDR1 MNHGY and CDR2 SAAAGT. V shed 8 bases, J shed 4 bases, and the junction held 4 bases outside the gene matches. This CDR3 comprises 13 residues. CDR3 sequence: CASPGQRNEKLFF. In nucleotides, the CDR3 is TGTGCCAGCCCGGGACAGCGTAATGAAAAACTGTTTTTT.

This sequence joins TRBV6-5 and TRBJ2-6; the match to TRBD2 covers 11 bases. V lost 4 bases to trimming and J lost 2 bases; unmatched junction nucleotides: 1. Germline V gives CDR1 MNHEY, CDR2 SVGAGI. The CDR3 totals 16 residues. Here the CDR3 reads CASSLAGGAGANVLTF. Written as DNA, the CDR3 is TGTGCCAGCAGTTTAGCGGGGGGGGCTGGGGCCAACGTCCTGACTTTC.

V and J are TRBV28 and TRBJ2-7; D not certain. The CDR3 contains 15 residues. The V end lost 1 base, the J end lost 2 bases, and 12 bases lay between the germline ends. The germline gives CDR1 MDHEN, CDR2 SYDVKM. The CDR3: CASSLLSGWPYEQYF. The CDR3 DNA reads as TGTGCCAGCAGTTTATTGTCAGGCTGGCCCTACGAGCAGTACTTC.

This clone came up a few times. The chain combines TRBV5-6 with TRBJ1-1; TRBD1 might be the D (5 bases). The V and J ends lost 0 bases and 5 bases respectively, with 8 bases between them. Germline V lookup: CDR1 SGHDT, CDR2 YYEEEE. The CDR3 has 13 residues. CDR3 in DNA: TGTGCCAGCAGCTTGGGGAGGGGTACTGAAGCTTTCTTT. Translated: CASSLGRGTEAFF. Using reference TRBV5-6 and TRBJ1-1 for the parts outside the CDR3, the full variable domain is DAGVTQSPTHLIKTRGQQVTLRCSPKSGHDTVSWYQQALGQGPQFIFQYYEEEERQRGNFPDRFSGHQFPNYSSELNVNALLLGDSALYLCASSLGRGTEAFFGQGTRLTVV.

The rearrangement joins TRBV30 to TRBJ1-5; no clear D gene. The CDR3 is 16 residues long. CDR1 is GTSNPN and CDR2 is SVGIG in the germline V gene (reference sequence). V lost 5 bases and J 4 bases, leaving 21 bases between the germline ends. The CDR3 nucleotides read TGTGCCTGGGGAGGACTGGGAACAGTTCTAAATCAGCCCCAGCATTTT. This sequence encodes CAWGGLGTVLNQPQHF.

V gene TRBV19 combines with J gene TRBJ1-2; D remains unclear. There are 12 residues in the CDR3. Trimming cost V 6 bases and J 5 bases, with 10 bases left between them. Germline CDR1 is LNHDA and CDR2 is SQIVND (reference sequence). The CDR3 protein is CASSPTEYGYTF. As DNA, the CDR3 is TGTGCCAGTAGCCCAACCGAGTATGGCTACACCTTC.

V usage is TRBV6-5 and J usage is TRBJ1-2, with a possible D match to TRBD1 (6 bases). Trimming removed 4 bases from V and 2 bases from J, with 8 bases in between. CDR3 size: 13 residues. CDR1 is MNHEY, CDR2 SVGAGI, per germline. The chain's CDR3 is CASSLDRNYGYTF. The DNA for the CDR3 is TGTGCCAGCAGTTTGGACAGAAACTATGGCTACACCTTC.

The chain carries TRBV25-1 and TRBJ1-5; a possible D gene is TRBD1 (5 bases). Germline CDR1 and CDR2: MGHDK and SYGVNS. V lost 4 bases and J lost 5, with 18 bases in between. The length of the CDR3 is 16 residues. The CDR3 region is CASSGAPGREYQPQHF. In DNA, the CDR3 is TGTGCCAGCAGTGGGGCCCCGGGCAGGGAATATCAGCCCCAGCATTTT.

The chain links TRBV5-1 to TRBJ2-1; 7 bases match TRBD2. Per germline, CDR1 SGHRS and CDR2 YFSETQ. The length of the CDR3 is 16 residues. Trimming cost V 1 base and J 2 bases; bases outside gene matches: 6. CDR3 nucleotides: TGCGCCAGCAGCTTGTCTTCGGCGGGGGCCTACAATGAGCAGTTCTTC. Amino acid sequence: CASSLSSAGAYNEQFF.

V usage is TRBV18 and J usage is TRBJ1-4, with D possibly TRBD1 on 5 matching bases. Trimming stripped 4 bases from V and 8 bases from J, with 14 bases between. The CDR3 loop spans 14 amino acids. CDR1 is KGHSH, CDR2 LQKENI, per germline. The CDR3 DNA reads as TGTGCCAGCTCACTAGGTGGGGGAGGCGAAAAACTGTTTTTT. This codes for CASSLGGGGEKLFF. Using reference TRBV18 and TRBJ1-4 for the parts outside the CDR3, the full variable domain is NAGVMQNPRHLVRRRGQEARLRCSPMKGHSHVYWYRQLPEEGLKFMVYLQKENIIDESGMPKERFSAEFPKEGPSILRIQQVVRGDSAAYFCASSLGGGGEKLFFGSGTQLSVL.